The present T cell receptor beta chain was sequenced within a study of T cells in Graves' hyperthyroidism and ophthalmopathy. Amplification targeted TCR beta CDR3 regions from RNA transcripts. With the HTBI primer set, the TCR CDR3 went through a first round of RT-PCR. TCRdb re-called the multiplex PCR reads through MiXCR, storing one row per CDR3 protein. Of some 570,000 distinct CDR3 sequences listed, 13% to 15% are singletons. This CDR3 has 15 residues. Germline-derived CDR1 and CDR2 are DFQATT and SNEGSKA (reference sequence). Trimming cost V 7 bases and J 3 bases; bases outside gene matches: 14. The TCR comes from a woman younger than 35 with Graves' ophthalmopathy. Sample: blood. The V and J genes are TRBV20-1 and TRBJ2-7, with 8 nucleotides matching TRBD1. CDR3 amino acids: CSVPYPRDRSYEQYF. Here the CDR3 DNA reads TGCAGTGTCCCCTACCCCCGGGACAGGAGCTACGAGCAGTACTTC.